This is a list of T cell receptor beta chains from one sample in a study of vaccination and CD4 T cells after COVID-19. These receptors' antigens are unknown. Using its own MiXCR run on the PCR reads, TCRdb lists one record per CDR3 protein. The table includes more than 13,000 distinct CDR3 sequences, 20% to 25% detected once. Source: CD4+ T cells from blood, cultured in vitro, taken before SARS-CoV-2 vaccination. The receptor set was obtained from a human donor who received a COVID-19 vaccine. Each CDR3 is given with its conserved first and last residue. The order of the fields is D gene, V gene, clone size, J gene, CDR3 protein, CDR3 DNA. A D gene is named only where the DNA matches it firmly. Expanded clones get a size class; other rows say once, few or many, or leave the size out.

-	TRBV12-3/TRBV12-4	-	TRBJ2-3	CASSLWRESTDTQYF	TGTGCCAGCAGTTTATGGCGGGAAAGCACAGATACGCAGTATTTT
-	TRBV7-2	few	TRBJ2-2	CASSLKFGSAGELFF	TGTGCCAGCAGCCTGAAGTTCGGTTCCGCCGGGGAGCTGTTTTTT
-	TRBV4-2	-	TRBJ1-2	CASSQRERNYGYTF	TGTGCCAGCAGCCAACGGGAGCGTAACTATGGCTACACCTTC
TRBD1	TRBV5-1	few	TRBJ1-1	CASSLGDRNVNTEAFF	TGCGCCAGCAGCTTGGGGGACAGAAATGTGAACACTGAAGCTTTCTTT
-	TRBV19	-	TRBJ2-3	CASSVTGTPDTQYF	TGTGCCAGTAGTGTAACAGGGACCCCAGATACGCAGTATTTT
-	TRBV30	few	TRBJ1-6	CAWSFPSSPLHF	TGTGCCTGGAGTTTCCCTAGCTCACCCCTCCACTTT
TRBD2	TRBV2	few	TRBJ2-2	CASSELGLAGLSGELFF	TGTGCCAGCAGTGAATTGGGGCTAGCGGGGTTATCCGGGGAGCTGTTTTTT
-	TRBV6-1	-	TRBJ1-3	CASSLDRYLGNTIYF	TGTGCCAGCAGTCTTGACAGATATCTCGGAAACACCATATATTTT
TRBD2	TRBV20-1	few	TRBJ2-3	CSAALTSGGVDTQYF	TGCAGTGCAGCCCTAACTAGCGGGGGGGTGGATACGCAGTATTTT
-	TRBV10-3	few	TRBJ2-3	CAISGAGRRGTDTQYF	TGTGCCATCAGTGGGGCGGGTAGGAGGGGCACAGATACGCAGTATTTT
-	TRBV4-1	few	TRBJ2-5	CASSQGGAGATGETQYF	TGCGCCAGCAGCCAAGGAGGGGCGGGGGCAACCGGAGAGACCCAGTACTTC
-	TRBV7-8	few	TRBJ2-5	CASSRFTGRRQETQYF	TGTGCCAGCAGCCGCTTTACTGGGAGGAGGCAAGAGACCCAGTACTTC
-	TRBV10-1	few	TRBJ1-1	CASSEGTIGRGAFF	TGCGCCAGCAGTGAGGGGACCATAGGGCGTGGAGCTTTCTTT
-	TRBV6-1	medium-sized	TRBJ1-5	CASTPGGVNQPQHF	TGTGCCAGCACACCCGGCGGGGTCAATCAGCCCCAGCATTTT
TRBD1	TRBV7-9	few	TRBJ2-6	CASSGDRDSSSGANVLTF	TGTGCCAGCAGCGGAGACAGGGATTCCTCCTCTGGGGCCAACGTCCTGACTTTC
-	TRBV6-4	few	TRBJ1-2	CASRLFSREDYGYTF	TGTGCCAGCAGACTATTTAGCAGGGAGGACTATGGCTACACCTTC
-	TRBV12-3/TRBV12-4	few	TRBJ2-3	CASTLSRTDTQYF	TGTGCCAGCACCTTGAGTCGCACAGATACGCAGTATTTT
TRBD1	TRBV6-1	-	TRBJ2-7	CTSHPRSGTGGRLVSYEQYF	TGTACCAGCCATCCCCGCTCCGGGACAGGGGGCCGACTAGTCTCCTACGAGCAGTACTTC
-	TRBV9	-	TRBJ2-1	CASSGGGEQFF	TGTGCCAGCAGCGGGGGTGGGGAGCAGTTCTTC
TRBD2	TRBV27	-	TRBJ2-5	CASKTSGGQETQYF	TGTGCCAGCAAAACTAGCGGGGGGCAAGAGACCCAGTACTTC
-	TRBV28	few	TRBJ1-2	CASSSFGRRNYGYTF	TGTGCCAGCAGTTCCTTCGGAAGGCGTAACTATGGCTACACCTTC
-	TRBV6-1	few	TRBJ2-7	CASRFLSYEQYF	TGTGCCAGCAGGTTCCTCTCCTACGAGCAGTACTTC
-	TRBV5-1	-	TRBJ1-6	CASSLEGYNSPLHF	TGCGCCAGCAGCTTGGAAGGGTATAATTCACCCCTCCACTTT
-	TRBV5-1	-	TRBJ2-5	CASSLGTEGGTQYF	TGCGCCAGCAGCTTGGGGACGGAAGGTGGGACCCAGTACTTC
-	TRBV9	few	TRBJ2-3	CASSFSMRESSTDTQYF	TGTGCCAGCAGCTTTTCTATGAGGGAATCTAGCACAGATACGCAGTATTTT
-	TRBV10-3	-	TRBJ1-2	CAIREGGAGDYGYTF	TGTGCCATCAGAGAGGGGGGGGCCGGGGACTATGGCTACACCTTC
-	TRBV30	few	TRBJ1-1	CAWSKQGEAFF	TGTGCCTGGAGTAAACAGGGTGAAGCTTTCTTT
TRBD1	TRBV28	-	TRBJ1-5	CASRRTGGGNQPQHF	TGTGCCAGCCGGCGGACAGGGGGGGGCAATCAGCCCCAGCATTTT
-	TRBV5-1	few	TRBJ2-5	CASSLNSGDGQETQYF	TGCGCCAGCAGCTTAAATTCAGGGGATGGACAAGAGACCCAGTACTTC
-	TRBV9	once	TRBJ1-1	CASSPTGTTYTEAFF	TGTGCCAGCAGCCCCACAGGGACAACTTACACTGAAGCTTTCTTT
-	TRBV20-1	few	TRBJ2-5	CSARDILEQETQYF	TGCAGTGCTAGAGATATCCTAGAACAAGAGACCCAGTACTTC
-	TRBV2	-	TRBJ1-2	CASREGGYGYTF	TGTGCCAGCAGAGAGGGGGGATATGGCTACACCTTC
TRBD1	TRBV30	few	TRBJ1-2	CAWAGTGGFGYTF	TGTGCCTGGGCCGGGACAGGGGGCTTTGGCTACACCTTC
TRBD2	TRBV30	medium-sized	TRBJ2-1	CASTPTSGGVFNEQFF	TGTGCCTCGACCCCGACTAGCGGGGGGGTTTTCAATGAGCAGTTCTTC
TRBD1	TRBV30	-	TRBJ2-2	CAWSVETGGTGELFF	TGTGCCTGGAGTGTAGAGACAGGGGGCACCGGGGAGCTGTTTTTT
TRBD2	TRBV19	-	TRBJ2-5	CASRGEETQYF	TGTGCCAGCCGGGGGGAAGAGACCCAGTACTTC
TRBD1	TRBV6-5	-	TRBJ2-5	CASSSPDRLQETQYF	TGTGCCAGCAGTTCCCCGGACAGGCTTCAAGAGACCCAGTACTTC
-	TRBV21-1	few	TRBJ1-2	CASSTRDTQPSRETNYGYTF	TGTGCCAGCAGCACCCGGGACACTCAACCTTCCAGAGAGACTAACTATGGCTACACCTTC
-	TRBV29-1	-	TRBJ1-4	CSALLGQTWDEKLFF	TGCAGCGCCCTTCTTGGACAGACTTGGGATGAAAAACTGTTTTTT
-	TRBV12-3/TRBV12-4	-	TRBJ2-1	CASSPPGTSSYNEQFF	TGTGCCAGCAGTCCTCCCGGGACGAGCTCCTACAATGAGCAGTTCTTC
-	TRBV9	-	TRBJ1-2	CASSAHSYGYTF	TGTGCCAGCAGCGCACACAGCTATGGCTACACCTTC
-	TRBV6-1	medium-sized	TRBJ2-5	CASSEIGYLDKYQETQYF	TGTGCCAGCAGTGAAATTGGGTATCTAGACAAGTACCAAGAGACCCAGTACTTC
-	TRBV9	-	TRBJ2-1	CASSGGITGHNEQFF	TGTGCCAGCAGCGGAGGGATTACAGGGCACAATGAGCAGTTCTTC
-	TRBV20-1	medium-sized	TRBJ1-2	CSARDQGAGGYTF	TGCAGTGCTAGAGATCAAGGGGCTGGCGGCTACACCTTC
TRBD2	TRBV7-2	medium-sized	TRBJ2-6	CASSRVAGGLGGANVLTF	TGTGCCAGCAGCCGCGTAGCGGGGGGTTTAGGTGGGGCCAACGTCCTGACTTTC
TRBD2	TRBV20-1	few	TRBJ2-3	CSAKSSGASTDTQYF	TGCAGTGCTAAATCTAGCGGGGCTAGCACAGATACGCAGTATTTT
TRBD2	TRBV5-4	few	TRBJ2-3	CASSSTGLAGVGTDTQYF	TGTGCCAGCAGTTCCACGGGACTAGCGGGGGTGGGTACAGATACGCAGTATTTT
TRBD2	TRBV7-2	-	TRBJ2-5	CASSFSGGKTQYF	TGTGCCAGCAGCTTTTCCGGGGGGAAGACCCAGTACTTC
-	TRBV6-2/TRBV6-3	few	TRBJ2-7	CASTKSGAYEQYF	TGTGCCAGCACCAAATCAGGGGCCTACGAGCAGTACTTC
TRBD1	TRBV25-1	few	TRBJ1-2	CASSEDGQGGGYTF	TGTGCCAGCAGTGAAGACGGACAGGGAGGGGGCTACACCTTC
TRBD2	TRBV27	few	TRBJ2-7	CASSFASGGLPYF	TGTGCCAGCAGTTTCGCTAGCGGGGGGCTCCCGTACTTC
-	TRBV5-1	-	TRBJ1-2	CASSLGGASDGYTF	TGCGCCAGCAGCTTGGGTGGGGCGAGTGATGGCTACACCTTC
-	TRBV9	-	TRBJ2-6	CASSVSAAGANVLTF	TGTGCCAGCAGCGTATCCGCCGCTGGGGCCAACGTCCTGACTTTC